Here is one TCR beta chain with its context. One end of the junction varies from germline; a read error may be responsible. This specimen belongs to a study of cytomegalovirus exposure and HLA in healthy donors. Amplification used 60 Vbeta primers and 13 Jbeta primers. The method was immunoSEQ multiplex PCR; TCRdb's version includes in-frame clones alone and lacks a portion of them. This sample has more than 85,000 clones, with 75% to 85% found just once. The germline CDR1 and CDR2 sequences are SEHNR and FQNEAQ (reference sequence). This CDR3 region has 16 residues. This TCR was recovered from a man aged 18 to 35 in good health and CMV-seronegative. This rearrangement joins TRBV7-9 to TRBJ2-3, with 11 nucleotides matching TRBD1. Sample: PBMCs. The CDR3 sequence: CASSLTGDRGTGTQYF. The CDR3 bases are TGTGCCAGCAGTTTAACCGGGGACAGGGGGACAGGTACGCAGTATTTT.